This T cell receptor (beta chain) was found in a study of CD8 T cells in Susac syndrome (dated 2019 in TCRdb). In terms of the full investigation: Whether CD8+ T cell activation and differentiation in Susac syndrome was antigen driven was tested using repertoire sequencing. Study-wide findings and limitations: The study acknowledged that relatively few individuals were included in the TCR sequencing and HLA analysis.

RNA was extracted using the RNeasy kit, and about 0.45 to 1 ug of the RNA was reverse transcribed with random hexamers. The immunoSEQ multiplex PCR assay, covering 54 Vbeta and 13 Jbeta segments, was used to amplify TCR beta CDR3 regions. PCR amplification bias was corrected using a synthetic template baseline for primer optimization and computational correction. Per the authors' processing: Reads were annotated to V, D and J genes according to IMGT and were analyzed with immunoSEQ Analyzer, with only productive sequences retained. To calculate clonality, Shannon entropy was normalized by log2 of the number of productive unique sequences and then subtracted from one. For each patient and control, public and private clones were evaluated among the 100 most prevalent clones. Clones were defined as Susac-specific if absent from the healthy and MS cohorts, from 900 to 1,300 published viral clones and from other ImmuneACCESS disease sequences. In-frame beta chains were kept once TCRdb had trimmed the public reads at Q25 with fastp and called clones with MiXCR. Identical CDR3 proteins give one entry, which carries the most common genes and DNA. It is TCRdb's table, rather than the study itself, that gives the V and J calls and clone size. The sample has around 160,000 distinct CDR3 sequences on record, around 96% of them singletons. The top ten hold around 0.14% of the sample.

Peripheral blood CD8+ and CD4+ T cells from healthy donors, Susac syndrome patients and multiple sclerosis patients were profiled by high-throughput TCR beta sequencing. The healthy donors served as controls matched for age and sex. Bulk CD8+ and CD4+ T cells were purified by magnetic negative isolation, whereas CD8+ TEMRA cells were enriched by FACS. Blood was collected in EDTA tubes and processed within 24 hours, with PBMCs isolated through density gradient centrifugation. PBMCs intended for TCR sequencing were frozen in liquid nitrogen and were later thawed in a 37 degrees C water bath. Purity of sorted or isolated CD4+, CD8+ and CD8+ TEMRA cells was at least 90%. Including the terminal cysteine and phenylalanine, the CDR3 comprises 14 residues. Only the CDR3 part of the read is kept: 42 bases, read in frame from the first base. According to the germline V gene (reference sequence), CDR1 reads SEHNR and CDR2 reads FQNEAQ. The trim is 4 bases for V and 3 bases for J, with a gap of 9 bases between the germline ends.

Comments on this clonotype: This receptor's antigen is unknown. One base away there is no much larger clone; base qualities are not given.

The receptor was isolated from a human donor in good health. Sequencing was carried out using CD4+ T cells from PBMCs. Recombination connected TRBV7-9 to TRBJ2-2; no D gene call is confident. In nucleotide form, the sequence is TGTGCCAGCAGCTCCGGGCTCCACACCGGGGAGCTGTTTTTT. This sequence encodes CASSSGLHTGELFF.